This TCR beta chain derives from a study of glioma-infiltrating T cells. The iRepertoire nested amplicon-rescue multiplex PCR amplified TCR alpha and beta CDR3s from RNA. TCRdb ran MiXCR on the multiplex PCR reads and lists one entry per CDR3 protein. The repertoire holds around 99,000 distinct CDR3 sequences, with under 30% as singletons. This clonotype was detected ten times or more. CDR1 is SGHNT and CDR2 is YENEEA in the germline V gene. This CDR3 contains 14 residues. V was pared by 4 bases and J by 6 bases, with 12 bases between. The TCR sequence derives from a human donor with low-grade glioma or glioblastoma, undergoing nonglioma brain surgery, or in good health (not recorded which). The chain has TRBV11-3 and TRBJ2-2; a weak D match, TRBD2 (5 bases). The specimen sequenced was glioma tissue, nonneoplastic brain tissue, or PBMCs (not recorded which). In DNA, the CDR3 is TGTGCCAGCAGCTATGACGGAGGTGCCGGGGAGCTGTTTTTT. This translates into CASSYDGGAGELFF.